This T cell receptor beta chain stems from a study of control samples from healthy donors and cancer patients (dated by TCRdb to 2020 to 2022). Library generation was performed with the immunoSEQ multiplex PCR assay. In its TCRdb copy, this immuneACCESS table keeps in-frame sequences only and misses some clones. Where compared with another copy, unresolved V genes explain less than half of these, and the others have no known cause. The sample contains around 72,000 clones, 84% of them found a single time. In total, the top ten clones hold more than 13% of the sample. A note on this clone: Its antigen specificity is not known. Base qualities were left out, and no much larger clone turns up one base away.

CDR1 and CDR2, looked up from the germline V gene (reference sequence), are LNHDA and SQIVND. Inclusive of the bounding cysteine and phenylalanine, the CDR3 is 13 residues long. Only the CDR3 portion is preserved as DNA: 39 bases, with reading frame beginning at the first base. V drops 3 bases and J drops 6 bases, leaving 9 bases in between. The sequenced material came from blood. This clonotype was obtained from a man between 45 and 60 years old in good health. The rearranged chain carries TRBV19 and TRBJ1-5; D gene: possibly TRBD1, on 6 matching bases. The CDR3 is CASSMAGAQPQHF. The DNA sequence is as follows: TGTGCCAGTAGTATGGCAGGGGCTCAGCCCCAGCATTTT. With the portions outside the CDR3 filled from the reference TRBV19 and TRBJ1-5 genes, the complete variable region becomes DGGITQSPKYLFRKEGQNVTLSCEQNLNHDAMYWYRQDPGQGLRLIYYSQIVNDFQKGDIAEGYSVSREKKESFPLTVTSAQKNPTAFYLCASSMAGAQPQHFGDGTRLSIL.